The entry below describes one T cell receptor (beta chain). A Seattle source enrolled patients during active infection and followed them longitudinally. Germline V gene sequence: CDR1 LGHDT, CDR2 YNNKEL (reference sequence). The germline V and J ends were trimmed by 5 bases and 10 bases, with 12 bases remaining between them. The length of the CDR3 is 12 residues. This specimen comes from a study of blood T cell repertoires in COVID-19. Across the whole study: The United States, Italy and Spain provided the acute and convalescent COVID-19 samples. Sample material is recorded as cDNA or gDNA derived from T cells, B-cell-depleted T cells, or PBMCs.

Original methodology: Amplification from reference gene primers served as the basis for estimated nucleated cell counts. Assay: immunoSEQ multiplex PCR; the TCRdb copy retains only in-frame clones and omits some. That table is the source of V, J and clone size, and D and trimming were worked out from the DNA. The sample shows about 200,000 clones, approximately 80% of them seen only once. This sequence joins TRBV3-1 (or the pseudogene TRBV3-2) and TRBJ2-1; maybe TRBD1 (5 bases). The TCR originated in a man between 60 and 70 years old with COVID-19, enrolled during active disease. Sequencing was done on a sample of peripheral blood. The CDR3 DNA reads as TGTGCCAGCAGCACCAGGGTTGGCGAGCAGTTCTTC. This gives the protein CASSTRVGEQFF.